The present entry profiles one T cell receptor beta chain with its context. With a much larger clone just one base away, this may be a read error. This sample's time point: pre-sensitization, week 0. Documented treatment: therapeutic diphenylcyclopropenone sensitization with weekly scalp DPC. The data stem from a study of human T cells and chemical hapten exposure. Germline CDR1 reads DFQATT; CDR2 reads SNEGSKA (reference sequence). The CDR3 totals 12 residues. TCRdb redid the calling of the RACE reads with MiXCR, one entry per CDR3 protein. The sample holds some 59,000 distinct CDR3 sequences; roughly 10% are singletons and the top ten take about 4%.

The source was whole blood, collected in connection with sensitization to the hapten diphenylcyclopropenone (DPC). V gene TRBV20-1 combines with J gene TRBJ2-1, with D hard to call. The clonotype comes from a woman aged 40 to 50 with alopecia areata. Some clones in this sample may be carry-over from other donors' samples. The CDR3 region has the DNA TGCAGTGCTAGAGATAACCGAAATGATCAGTTCTTC. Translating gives CSARDNRNDQFF.